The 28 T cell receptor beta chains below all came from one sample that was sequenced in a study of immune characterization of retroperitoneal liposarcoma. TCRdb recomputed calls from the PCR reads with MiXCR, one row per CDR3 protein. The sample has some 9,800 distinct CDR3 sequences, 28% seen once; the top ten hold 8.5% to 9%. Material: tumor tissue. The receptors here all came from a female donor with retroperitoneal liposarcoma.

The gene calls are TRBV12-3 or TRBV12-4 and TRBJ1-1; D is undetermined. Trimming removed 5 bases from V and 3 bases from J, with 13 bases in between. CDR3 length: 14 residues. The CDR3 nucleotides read TGTGCCAGCAGTCCCCTGGCCCTCCACACTGAAGCTTTCTTT. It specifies CASSPLALHTEAFF.

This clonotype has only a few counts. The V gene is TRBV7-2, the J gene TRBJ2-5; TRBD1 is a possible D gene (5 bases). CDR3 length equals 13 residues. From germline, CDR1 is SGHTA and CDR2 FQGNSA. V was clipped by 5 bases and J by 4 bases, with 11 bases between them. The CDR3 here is CASSPNRGETQYF. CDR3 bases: TGTGCCAGCAGCCCCAATAGGGGAGAGACCCAGTACTTC.

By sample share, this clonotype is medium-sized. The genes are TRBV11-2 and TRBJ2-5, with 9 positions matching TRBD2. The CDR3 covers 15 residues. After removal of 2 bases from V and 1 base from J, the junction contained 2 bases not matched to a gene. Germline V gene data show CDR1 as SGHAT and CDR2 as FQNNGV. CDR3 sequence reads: CASSLLAGPQETQYF. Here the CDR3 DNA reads TGTGCCAGCAGCTTACTAGCGGGGCCCCAAGAGACCCAGTACTTC.

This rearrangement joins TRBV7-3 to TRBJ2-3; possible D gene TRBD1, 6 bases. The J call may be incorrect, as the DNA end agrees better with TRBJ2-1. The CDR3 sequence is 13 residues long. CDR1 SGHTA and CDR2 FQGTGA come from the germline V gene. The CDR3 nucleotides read TGTGCCAGCAGCTTATCGACCTGGGACATTCAGTTCTTC. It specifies CASSLSTWDIQFF.

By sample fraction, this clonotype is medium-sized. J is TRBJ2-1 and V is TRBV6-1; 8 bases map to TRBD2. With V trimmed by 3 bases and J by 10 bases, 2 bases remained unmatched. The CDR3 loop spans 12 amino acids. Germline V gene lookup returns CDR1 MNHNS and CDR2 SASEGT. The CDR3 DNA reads TGTGCCAGCAGTGACCCGGGGGGGGAGCAGTTCTTC. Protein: CASSDPGGEQFF.

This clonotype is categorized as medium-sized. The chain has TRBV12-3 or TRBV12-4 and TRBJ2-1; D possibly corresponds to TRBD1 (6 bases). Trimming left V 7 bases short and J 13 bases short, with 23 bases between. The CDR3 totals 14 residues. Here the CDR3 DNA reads TGTGCCAGCATAGGGGGACCAAACCAAGAGACCCAGTTCTTC. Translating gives CASIGGPNQETQFF.

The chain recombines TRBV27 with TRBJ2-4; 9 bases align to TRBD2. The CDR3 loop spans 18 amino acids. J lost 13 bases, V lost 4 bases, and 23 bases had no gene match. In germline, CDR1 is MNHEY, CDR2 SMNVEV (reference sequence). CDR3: CASSYYPVREGYGNEQYF. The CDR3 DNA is TGTGCCAGCAGTTACTACCCCGTGCGGGAGGGTTATGGCAATGAGCAGTACTTC.

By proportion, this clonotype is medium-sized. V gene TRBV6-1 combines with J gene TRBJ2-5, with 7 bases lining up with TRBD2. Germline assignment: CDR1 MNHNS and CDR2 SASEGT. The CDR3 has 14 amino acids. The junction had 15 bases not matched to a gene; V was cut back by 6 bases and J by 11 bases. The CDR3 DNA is TGTGCCAGCAGCCTCTTTGCGGGGGAAATGCAGCAGTACTTC. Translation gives CASSLFAGEMQQYF.

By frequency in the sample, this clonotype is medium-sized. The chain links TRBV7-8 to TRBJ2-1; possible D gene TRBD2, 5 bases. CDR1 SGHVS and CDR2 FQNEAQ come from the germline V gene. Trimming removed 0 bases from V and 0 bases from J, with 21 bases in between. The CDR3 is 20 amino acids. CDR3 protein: CASSLARPSPHLTSYNEQFF. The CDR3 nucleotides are TGTGCCAGCAGCTTAGCGCGGCCTAGCCCGCACTTGACCTCCTACAATGAGCAGTTCTTC.

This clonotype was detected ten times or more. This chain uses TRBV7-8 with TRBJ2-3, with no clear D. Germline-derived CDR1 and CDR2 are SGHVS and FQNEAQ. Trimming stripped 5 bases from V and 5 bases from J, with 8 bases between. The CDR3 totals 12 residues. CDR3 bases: TGTGCCAGCAGCCTTCTCAGAGATACGCAGTATTTT. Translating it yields CASSLLRDTQYF.

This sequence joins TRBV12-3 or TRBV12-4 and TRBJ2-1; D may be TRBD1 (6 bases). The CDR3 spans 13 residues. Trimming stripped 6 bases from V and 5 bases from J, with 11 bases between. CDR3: CASRSRTDNEQFF. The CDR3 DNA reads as TGTGCCAGCAGGTCGAGGACAGACAATGAGCAGTTCTTC.

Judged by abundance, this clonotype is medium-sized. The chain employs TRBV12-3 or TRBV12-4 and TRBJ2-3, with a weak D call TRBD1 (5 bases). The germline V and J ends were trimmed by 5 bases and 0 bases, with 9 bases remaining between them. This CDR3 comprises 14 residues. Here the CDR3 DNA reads TGTGCCAGCAGTACAAAGGGGAGCACAGATACGCAGTATTTT. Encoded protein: CASSTKGSTDTQYF.

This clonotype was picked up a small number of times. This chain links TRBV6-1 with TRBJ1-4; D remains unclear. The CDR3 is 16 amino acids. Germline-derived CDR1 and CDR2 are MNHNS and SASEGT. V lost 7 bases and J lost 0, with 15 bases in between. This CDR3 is CASTEGRYATNEKLFF. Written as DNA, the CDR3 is TGTGCCAGCACCGAAGGACGGTACGCAACTAATGAAAAACTGTTTTTT.

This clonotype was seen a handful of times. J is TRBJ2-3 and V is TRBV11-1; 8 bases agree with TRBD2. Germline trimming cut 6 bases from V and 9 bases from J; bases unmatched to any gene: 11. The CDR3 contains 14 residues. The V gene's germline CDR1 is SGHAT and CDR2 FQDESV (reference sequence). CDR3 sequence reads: CASSSLAGSTTQYF. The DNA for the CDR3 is TGTGCCAGCAGTTCTTTAGCGGGGTCGACGACGCAGTATTTT.

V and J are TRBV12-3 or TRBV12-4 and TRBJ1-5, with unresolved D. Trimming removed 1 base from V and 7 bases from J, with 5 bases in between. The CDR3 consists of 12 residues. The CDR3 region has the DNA TGTGCCAGCAGTTTAGTGCCCCAGCCCCAGCATTTT. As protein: CASSLVPQPQHF.

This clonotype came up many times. The CDR3 loop reads CASSFQGSETQFF. The CDR3 bases are TGTGCCAGCAGCTTTCAGGGAAGTGAGACCCAGTTCTTC. The chain combines TRBV7-3 with TRBJ2-1, with TRBD1 as a possible D gene (5 bases). Trimming removed 3 bases from V and 13 bases from J, with 16 bases in between. The germline V gene encodes CDR1 SGHTA and CDR2 FQGTGA. This CDR3 spans 13 amino acids.

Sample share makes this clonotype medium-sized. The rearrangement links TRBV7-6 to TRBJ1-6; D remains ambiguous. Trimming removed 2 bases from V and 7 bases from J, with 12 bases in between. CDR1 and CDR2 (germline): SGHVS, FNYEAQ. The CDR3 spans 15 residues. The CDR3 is CASSLWDGPNSPLHF. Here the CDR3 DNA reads TGTGCCAGCAGCTTATGGGATGGACCCAATTCACCCCTCCACTTT.

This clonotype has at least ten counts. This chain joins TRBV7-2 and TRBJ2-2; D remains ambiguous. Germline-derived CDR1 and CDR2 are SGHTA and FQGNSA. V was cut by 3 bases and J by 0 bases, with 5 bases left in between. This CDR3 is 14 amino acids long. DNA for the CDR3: TGTGCCAGCAGCTTGACCCCGAACACCGGGGAGCTGTTTTTT. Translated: CASSLTPNTGELFF.

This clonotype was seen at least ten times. DNA of the CDR3: TGTGCCACCAGTGAACTCGGGACTAGCGGGAGAGCCGCAGATACGCAGTATTTT. Translating gives CATSELGTSGRAADTQYF. The chain has TRBV24-1 and TRBJ2-3, with 14 bases fitting TRBD2. Germline V lookup: CDR1 KGHDR, CDR2 SFDVKD. The V gene end was trimmed by 4 bases and the J gene end by 4 bases; junction bases not matched to a gene: 9. The CDR3 is made up of 18 amino acids.

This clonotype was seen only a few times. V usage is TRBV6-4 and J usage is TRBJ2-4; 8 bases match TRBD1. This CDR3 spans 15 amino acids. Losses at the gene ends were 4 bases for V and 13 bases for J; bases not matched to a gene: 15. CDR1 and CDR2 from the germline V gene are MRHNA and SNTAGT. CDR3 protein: CASSVQGAWQNEQYF. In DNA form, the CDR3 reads TGTGCCAGCAGTGTGCAGGGGGCATGGCAAAATGAGCAGTACTTC.

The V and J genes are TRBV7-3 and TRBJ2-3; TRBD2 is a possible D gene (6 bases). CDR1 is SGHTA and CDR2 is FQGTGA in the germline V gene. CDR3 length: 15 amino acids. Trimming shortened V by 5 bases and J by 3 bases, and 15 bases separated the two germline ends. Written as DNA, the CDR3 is TGTGCCAGCAGCCCCCAGCAGGGAGGAACAGATACGCAGTATTTT. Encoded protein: CASSPQQGGTDTQYF.

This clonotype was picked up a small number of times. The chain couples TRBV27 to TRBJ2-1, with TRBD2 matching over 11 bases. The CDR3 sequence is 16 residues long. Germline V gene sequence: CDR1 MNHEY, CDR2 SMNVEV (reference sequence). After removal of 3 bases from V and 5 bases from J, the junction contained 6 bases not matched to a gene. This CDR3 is CASSFGVAGGDNEQFF. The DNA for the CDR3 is TGTGCCAGCAGTTTCGGGGTAGCGGGAGGGGACAATGAGCAGTTCTTC.

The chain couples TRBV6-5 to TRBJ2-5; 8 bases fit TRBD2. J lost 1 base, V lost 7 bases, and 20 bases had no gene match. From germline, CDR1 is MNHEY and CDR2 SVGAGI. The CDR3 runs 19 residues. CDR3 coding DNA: TGTGCCAGCAAAAAACGGGGAACTAGCGGAGGCCGGGTCCAAGAGACCCAGTACTTC. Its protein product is CASKKRGTSGGRVQETQYF.

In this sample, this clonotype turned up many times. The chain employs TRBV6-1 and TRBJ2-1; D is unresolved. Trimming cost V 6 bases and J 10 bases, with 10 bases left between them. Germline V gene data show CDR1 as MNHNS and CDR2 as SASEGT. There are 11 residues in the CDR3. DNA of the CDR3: TGTGCCAGCAGCGAGGCGACCGAGCAGTTCTTC. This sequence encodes CASSEATEQFF.

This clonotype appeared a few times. The CDR3: CASSELAGGPDTQYF. The CDR3 nucleotides are TGTGCCAGCAGTGAATTAGCGGGGGGGCCAGATACGCAGTATTTT. The chain uses TRBV6-1 and TRBJ2-3; TRBD2 aligns across 11 bases. This CDR3 is 15 amino acids long. The trim removed 2 bases at V and 4 bases at J, leaving 2 bases unmatched. Germline-derived CDR1 and CDR2 are MNHNS and SASEGT.

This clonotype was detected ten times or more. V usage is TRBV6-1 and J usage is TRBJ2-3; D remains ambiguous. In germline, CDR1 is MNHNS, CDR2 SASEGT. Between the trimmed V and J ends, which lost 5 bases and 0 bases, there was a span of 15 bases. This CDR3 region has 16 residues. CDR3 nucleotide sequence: TGTGCCAGCAGTTGGGGATTCGCCGGCAGCACAGATACGCAGTATTTT. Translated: CASSWGFAGSTDTQYF.

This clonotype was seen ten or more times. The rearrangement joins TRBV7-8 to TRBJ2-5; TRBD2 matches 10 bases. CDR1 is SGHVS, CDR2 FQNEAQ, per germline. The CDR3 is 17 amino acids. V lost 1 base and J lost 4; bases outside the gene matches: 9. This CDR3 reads CASSLDPSGSLLETQYF. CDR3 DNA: TGTGCCAGCAGCTTAGATCCTAGCGGGAGCCTACTAGAGACCCAGTACTTC.

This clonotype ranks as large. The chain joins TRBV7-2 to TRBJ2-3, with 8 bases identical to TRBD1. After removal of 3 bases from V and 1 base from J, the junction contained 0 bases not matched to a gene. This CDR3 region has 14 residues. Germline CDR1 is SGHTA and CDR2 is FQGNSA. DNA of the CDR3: TGTGCCAGCAGCTTGGACAGGGGCACAGATACGCAGTATTTT. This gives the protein CASSLDRGTDTQYF.